This note documents a single T cell receptor beta chain sequence. Its antigen is undetermined. The CDR3 totals 14 residues. Germline-derived CDR1 and CDR2 are GTSNPN and SVGIG (reference sequence). V lost 1 base to trimming and J lost 4 bases, with 12 bases between them. The record originates from a study of beta chain features in type 1 diabetes. Study-level findings and limits: Naive, central memory and Treg TCRB repertoires appeared more alike in patients than in healthy donors. Patients with type 1 diabetes showed fewer VDJ junction insertions and more deletions.

Sequencing targeted expressed TCRB transcripts, as all isolated RNA had been reverse transcribed. The method was immunoSEQ multiplex PCR; TCRdb's version includes in-frame clones alone and lacks a portion of them. The top ten clones hold approximately 0.053% of a sample with 220,000 or so clones, about 70% of them seen once. The TCR sequence derives from a man aged 25 to 40 in good health. Sequencing was carried out using naive CD4+ T cells from blood. The chain uses TRBV30 and TRBJ2-3, with D possibly being TRBD2 (6 bases). For the CDR3, the DNA is TGTGCCTGGAGTGGGGGGGTTTCCGCAGATACGCAGTATTTT. This codes for CAWSGGVSADTQYF.